This T cell receptor (beta chain) was recovered during a study of cytomegalovirus exposure and HLA in healthy donors. Across the whole study: A previous analysis identified around 120 million unique TCR beta sequences derived from some 200 million T cells. Study-wide results and caveats: Upon later analysis, TCR association rates were observed to vary by HLA locus, being highest for DRB1 and lowest for HLA-C. Rarity characterized most TCR sequences, yet some public TCRs appeared in many donors.

The primer mix had 60 Vbeta and 13 Jbeta primers. TCRdb keeps only in-frame clones here, not all; method: immunoSEQ multiplex PCR. Of some 100,000 clones listed, approximately 75% are singletons. Worth noting for this clone: Antigen unknown.

Germline V gene sequence: CDR1 SQVTM, CDR2 ANQGSEA. The CDR3 runs 13 residues. V lost 3 bases and J lost 0, with 7 bases in between. The genes are TRBV29-1 and TRBJ2-3; D is unclear. Input material: PBMCs. The source is a man between 50 and 59 years old in good health and CMV-seropositive. The CDR3 sequence: CSVDGASTDTQYF. The CDR3 bases are TGCAGCGTTGATGGTGCGAGCACAGATACGCAGTATTTT.